The sequence of this T cell receptor (beta chain) was determined in a study of T cell repertoires in cytomegalovirus infection. Study-level background: Signatures in public TCR beta sequences pointed to both CMV infection and matching HLA type.

Study results and caveats: The ex vivo response showed dominance by HLA-C-restricted CMV-specific TCR beta clonotypes. Carriage of CMV together with the relevant HLA was identifiable through cumulative public TCR beta family frequency.

MiXCR, run by TCRdb on the reads, gives a single entry per CDR3 protein. Of under 600,000 distinct CDR3 sequences detected, approximately 15% appear once; the ten largest clones hold roughly a quarter. CDR1 SGHVS and CDR2 FNYEAQ come from the germline V gene. This CDR3 comprises 18 residues. A word on this clonotype: The antigen remains unidentified. Being one base from a much bigger clone, this may be a read error.

V and J are TRBV7-6 and TRBJ2-6; D is tentatively TRBD1 or TRBD2 (5 bases each). Input material: CD8+ T cells from PBMCs. The receptor comes from a human donor in good health (CMV status not recorded). Some clones in this sample may be carry-over from other donors' samples. CDR3 in DNA: TGTGCCAGCAGCCCGTTGACAGCAGACTACTCTGAGGCCAACGTCCTGACTTTC. Its protein is CASSPLTADYSEANVLTF.